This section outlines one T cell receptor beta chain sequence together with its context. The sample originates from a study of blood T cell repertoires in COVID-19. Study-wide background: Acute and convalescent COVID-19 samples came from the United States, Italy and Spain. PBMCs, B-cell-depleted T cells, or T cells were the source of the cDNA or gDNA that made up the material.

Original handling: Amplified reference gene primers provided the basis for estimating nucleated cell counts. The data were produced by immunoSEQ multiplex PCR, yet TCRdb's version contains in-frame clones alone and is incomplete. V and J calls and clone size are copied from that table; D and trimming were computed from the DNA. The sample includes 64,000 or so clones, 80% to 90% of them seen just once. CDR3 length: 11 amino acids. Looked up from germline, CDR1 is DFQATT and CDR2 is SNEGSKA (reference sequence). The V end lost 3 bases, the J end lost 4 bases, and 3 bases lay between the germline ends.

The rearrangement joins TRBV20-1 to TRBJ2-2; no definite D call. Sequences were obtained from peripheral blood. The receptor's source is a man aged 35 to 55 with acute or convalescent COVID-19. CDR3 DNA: TGCAGTGCTAGCCGCACCGGGGAGCTGTTTTTT. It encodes CSASRTGELFF.